The present entry profiles one TCR beta chain with its context. From germline, CDR1 is SGHNT and CDR2 YYREEE (reference sequence). CDR3 length equals 13 residues. The trim removed 3 bases at V and 10 bases at J, leaving 6 bases unmatched. An immunoSEQ assay, version v3.0, was performed at survey level. Data came from immunoSEQ multiplex PCR; TCRdb stores just in-frame clones and leaves some out. The repertoire includes more than 20,000 clones, around 92% of them detected once, and approximately 7.3% sits in the top ten. This entry belongs to a study of long-term antiretroviral therapy in people with HIV.

This TCR was sampled from a woman between 50 and 59 years old with HIV. Sequenced here: unsorted PBMCs, sampled 4.4 years after starting antiretroviral therapy. The chain employs TRBV5-4 and TRBJ2-3; 9 bases are shared with TRBD1. The CDR3 protein is CASSYVGDRAQYF. The CDR3 nucleotides are TGTGCCAGCAGCTACGTAGGGGACAGGGCGCAGTATTTT.